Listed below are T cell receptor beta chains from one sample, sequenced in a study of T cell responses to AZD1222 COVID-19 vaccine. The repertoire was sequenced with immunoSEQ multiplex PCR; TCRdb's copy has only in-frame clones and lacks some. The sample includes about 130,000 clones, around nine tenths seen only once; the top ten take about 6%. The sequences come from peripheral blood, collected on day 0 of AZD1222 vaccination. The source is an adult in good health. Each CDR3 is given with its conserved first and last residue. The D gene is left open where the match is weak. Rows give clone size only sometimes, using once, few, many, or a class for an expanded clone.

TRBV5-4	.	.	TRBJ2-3	CARGGQRTDTQYF	TGTGCCAGGGGGGGGCAGCGCACAGATACGCAGTATTTT
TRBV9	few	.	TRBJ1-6	CASSARGGQNSGSPLHF	TGTGCCAGCAGCGCCCGGGGGGGACAAAACAGCGGTTCACCCCTCCACTTT
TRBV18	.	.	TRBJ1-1	CASSPLAGANTEAFF	TGTGCCAGCTCACCACTTGCAGGGGCGAACACTGAAGCTTTCTTT
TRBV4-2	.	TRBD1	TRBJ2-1	CASSQDWGQGNEQFF	TGTGCCAGCAGCCAAGATTGGGGACAGGGCAATGAGCAGTTCTTC
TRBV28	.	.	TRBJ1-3	CASSITVSSGNTIYF	TGTGCCAGCAGTATCACAGTAAGCTCTGGAAACACCATATATTTT
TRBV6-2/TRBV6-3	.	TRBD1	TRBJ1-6	CASSNLPGQGGSPLHF	TGTGCCAGCAGCAACTTACCGGGACAGGGAGGTTCACCCCTCCACTTT
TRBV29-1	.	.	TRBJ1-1	CSVAPGWGMNTEAFF	TGCAGCGTTGCTCCCGGGTGGGGGATGAACACTGAAGCTTTCTTT
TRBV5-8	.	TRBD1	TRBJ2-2	CASSTGQLTILTGELFF	TGTGCCAGCAGCACGGGACAGCTCACCATTCTCACCGGGGAGCTGTTTTTT
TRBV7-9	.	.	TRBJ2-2	CASSLPGTDHTGELFF	TGTGCCAGCAGCTTACCCGGGACGGACCACACCGGGGAGCTGTTTTTT
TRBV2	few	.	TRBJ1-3	CASSEGGSADTIYF	TGTGCCAGCAGTGAAGGGGGCAGCGCTGACACCATATATTTT
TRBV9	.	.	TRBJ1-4	CASSADRTPTNEKLFF	TGTGCCAGCAGCGCCGATAGGACACCAACTAATGAAAAACTGTTTTTT
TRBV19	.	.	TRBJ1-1	CASSTSTANTEAFF	TGTGCCAGTAGTACCTCGACAGCGAACACTGAAGCTTTCTTT
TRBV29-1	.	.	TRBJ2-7	CSVIRAGYEQYF	TGCAGCGTCATCAGGGCCGGCTACGAGCAGTACTTC
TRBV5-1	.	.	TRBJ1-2	CASSWDNYGYTF	TGCGCCAGCAGCTGGGACAACTATGGCTACACCTTC
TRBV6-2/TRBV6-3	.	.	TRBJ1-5	CASSTPHGPGQPQHF	TGTGCCAGCAGTACACCCCATGGGCCCGGTCAGCCCCAGCATTTT